Below, 29 T cell receptor beta chains from the same sample are listed, as sequenced in a study of blood T cell repertoires in COVID-19. This table comes from immunoSEQ multiplex PCR, and its TCRdb copy is limited to in-frame clones, with some not included. In the table there are under 55,000 clones, roughly 90% of which are singletons. Sequenced: peripheral blood. The receptors stem from a human donor in a cohort sampled during active COVID-19.

This clone turned up a few times. The rearrangement uses TRBV6-5 and TRBJ2-7; 11 bases map to TRBD1. Per the germline V gene, CDR1 is MNHEY and CDR2 is SVGAGI. V lost 6 bases to trimming and J lost 6 bases; unmatched junction nucleotides: 10. The CDR3 has 15 amino acids. The CDR3 is CASSATGTGGVEQYF. In DNA, the CDR3 is TGTGCCAGCAGCGCGACCGGGACAGGGGGGGTCGAGCAGTACTTC.

The chain combines TRBV18 with TRBJ1-5; D is uncertain. V was shortened by 3 bases and J by 5 bases, with 8 bases between the two germline ends. The V gene's germline CDR1 is KGHSH and CDR2 LQKENI. CDR3 length: 13 residues. The CDR3, as DNA: TGTGCCAGCTCACCGGGCAAAGATCAGCCCCAGCATTTT. It encodes CASSPGKDQPQHF.

The chain employs TRBV25-1 and TRBJ2-7, with 8 bases lining up with TRBD1. The trim removed 2 bases at V and 4 bases at J, leaving 4 bases unmatched. CDR3 length: 14 amino acids. CDR1 and CDR2 from the germline V gene are MGHDK and SYGVNS. The CDR3 DNA follows: TGTGCCAGCAGTGAAGGACAGGGTAGTTACGAGCAGTACTTC. Its protein product is CASSEGQGSYEQYF.

This sequence joins TRBV28 and TRBJ2-5; D uncertain. CDR3 length equals 13 residues. The V and J ends lost 7 bases and 4 bases respectively, with 13 bases between them. Germline CDR1 is MDHEN and CDR2 is SYDVKM. The CDR3 nucleotides are TGTGCCAGCAACCCCCTCCTACTAGAGACCCAGTACTTC. It is translated as CASNPLLLETQYF.

This clone was recorded a few times. This sequence joins TRBV24-1 and TRBJ2-6, with D maybe TRBD2 (5 bases). The CDR3 covers 12 residues. Germline CDR1 KGHDR, CDR2 SFDVKD. V shed 9 bases and J shed 9 bases, with 11 bases lying between them. The CDR3 protein is CATSKGDNVLTF. CDR3 bases: TGTGCCACCTCGAAGGGAGACAACGTCCTGACTTTC.

This sequence joins TRBV12-5 and TRBJ2-7; 9 bases map to TRBD1. The V segment lost 2 bases and the J segment 2 bases; nucleotides outside the gene matches: 10. The CDR3 runs 17 residues. CDR1 is LGHNT and CDR2 is FRNRAP in the germline V gene. CDR3 sequence reads: CASGLRPGQGNPYEQYF. In DNA form, the CDR3 reads TGTGCTAGTGGTTTGCGTCCGGGACAGGGAAACCCCTACGAGCAGTACTTC.

The CDR3 loop is CASGNHGTDREKLFF. Here the CDR3 DNA reads TGTGCCAGCGGTAACCACGGGACAGACCGTGAAAAACTGTTTTTT. This chain connects TRBV28 to TRBJ1-4, with 7 bases fitting TRBD1. Germline CDR1 is MDHEN and CDR2 is SYDVKM. The V gene end was trimmed by 8 bases and the J gene end by 7 bases; junction bases not matched to a gene: 13. The CDR3 covers 15 residues.

The chain carries TRBV24-1 and TRBJ1-1, with a weak D call TRBD1 (5 bases). Trimming removed 2 bases at V and 4 bases at J, with 7 bases between. Per germline, CDR1 KGHDR and CDR2 SFDVKD. The CDR3 sequence is 13 residues long. CDR3: CATSDYGATEAFF. The DNA of the CDR3 is TGTGCCACCAGTGATTATGGGGCCACTGAAGCTTTCTTT.

This clone was seen just once. The rearrangement links TRBV2 to TRBJ2-7, with D maybe TRBD2 (5 bases). The CDR3 length is 14 residues. CDR1 SNHLY and CDR2 FYNNEI come from the germline V gene. V dropped 4 bases and J dropped 0 bases, with 10 bases sitting between them. The CDR3 DNA reads TGTGCCAGCAGTGGAGAGGGTGGCTCCTACGAGCAGTACGTC. Its protein product is CASSGEGGSYEQYV.

The V gene is TRBV28, the J gene TRBJ2-3, with 7 bases identical to TRBD1. The J segment lost 4 bases and the V segment lost 1 base, leaving 8 bases of the junction unmatched. The CDR3 is made up of 16 amino acids. The germline gives CDR1 MDHEN, CDR2 SYDVKM. CDR3 nucleotides: TGTGCCAGCAGTTTATCCCCGGGACAGAGCGCAGATACGCAGTATTTT. Its translation is CASSLSPGQSADTQYF.

The chain uses TRBV20-1 and TRBJ2-3; D is unresolved. Germline CDR1 and CDR2: DFQATT and SNEGSKA (reference sequence). V lost 3 bases and J lost 4, with 17 bases in between. This CDR3 has 15 residues. The CDR3 DNA follows: TGCAGTGCTAGTCGACCTAGTGCTCGGTCAGATACGCAGTATTTT. Its protein product is CSASRPSARSDTQYF.

The rearrangement joins TRBV21-1 to TRBJ2-1; the DNA was not compared with TRBD1, the D call given in the table. TRBV21-1 is flagged as a pseudogene. This CDR3 has 18 amino acids. The CDR3 DNA follows: TGTGCCAGCAGAACTTCCTCCCGACAGGGCTTCTCCTACAATGAGCAGTTCTTC. It is translated as CASRTSSRQGFSYNEQFF.

The V call is TRBV11-1, the J call TRBJ2-1; 8 bases are shared with TRBD1. This CDR3 has 15 amino acids. Germline V gene lookup returns CDR1 SGHAT and CDR2 FQDESV (reference sequence). V shed 4 bases, J shed 2 bases, and the junction held 4 bases outside the gene matches. CDR3 sequence (DNA): TGTGCCAGCAGCTGGGGACAGGTTCCCTACAATGAGCAGTTCTTC. Protein: CASSWGQVPYNEQFF. Looking up the rest from reference TRBV11-1 and TRBJ2-1 gives the full variable domain: EAEVAQSPRYKITEKSQAVAFWCDPISGHATLYWYRQILGQGPELLVQFQDESVVDDSQLPKDRFSAERLKGVDSTLKIQPAELGDSAMYLCASSWGQVPYNEQFFGPGTRLTVL.

The DNA of the CDR3 is TGTGCCAGCAGCTTAGTAGCAGCCGGTCCCTACGAGCAGTACTTC. Translation gives CASSLVAAGPYEQYF. The gene calls are TRBV7-2 and TRBJ2-7; no clear D. CDR3 size: 15 residues. CDR1 is SGHTA, CDR2 FQGNSA, per germline. Trimming cost V 1 base and J 2 bases, with 12 bases left between them.

This chain links TRBV2 with TRBJ2-7; TRBD1 agrees at 10 bases. The J segment lost 2 bases and the V segment lost 3 bases, leaving 1 base of the junction unmatched. The CDR3 loop spans 14 amino acids. The germline V gene has CDR1 SNHLY and CDR2 FYNNEI. The CDR3 nucleotides read TGTGCCAGCAGTGATGGACAGGGGGCCTACGAGCAGTACTTC. This encodes CASSDGQGAYEQYF.

The chain recombines TRBV3-1 (or the pseudogene TRBV3-2) with TRBJ2-3; D is perhaps TRBD2 (5 bases). This CDR3 is built from 17 residues. Trimming pared 4 bases from V and 0 bases from J, leaving 17 bases between. Germline-derived CDR1 and CDR2 are LGHDT and YNNKEL (reference sequence). The chain's CDR3 is CASSRWGADSSTDTQYF. The CDR3 region has the DNA TGTGCCAGCAGCCGCTGGGGTGCGGACTCAAGCACAGATACGCAGTATTTT.

The chain joins TRBV27 to TRBJ2-7; possible D gene TRBD2, 6 bases. V shed 5 bases and J shed 0 bases, with 38 bases lying between them. CDR3 size: 23 residues. Germline V gives CDR1 MNHEY, CDR2 SMNVEV (reference sequence). The CDR3 loop is CASSPGFLERPPHGREFSYEQYF. DNA for the CDR3: TGTGCCAGCAGTCCCGGATTCCTAGAGAGGCCCCCCCACGGGAGAGAGTTCTCCTACGAGCAGTACTTC.

The rearrangement links TRBV30 to TRBJ1-4, with no clear D. V lost 4 bases and J 7 bases, leaving 13 bases between the germline ends. The CDR3 is made up of 13 amino acids. Germline V gene lookup returns CDR1 GTSNPN and CDR2 SVGIG (reference sequence). The CDR3 reads CAWNPPAGEKLFF. CDR3 nucleotides: TGTGCCTGGAACCCCCCGGCGGGTGAAAAACTGTTTTTT.

The J gene is TRBJ2-3, the V gene TRBV6-5; the D gene is possibly TRBD1 (5 bases). This CDR3 spans 13 amino acids. The germline CDR1 and CDR2 sequences are MNHEY and SVGAGI. V lost 11 bases and J 1 base, leaving 13 bases between the germline ends. The CDR3 DNA sequence: TGTGCCGGAAATCAGGGTGGCACAGATACGCAGTATTTT. Translating it yields CAGNQGGTDTQYF.

This chain links TRBV7-3 with TRBJ2-1, with 7 bases matching TRBD2. V shed 4 bases and J 8 bases; nucleotides not matched to a gene: 8. The CDR3 is made up of 14 amino acids. From germline, CDR1 is SGHTA and CDR2 FQGTGA. CDR3 DNA: TGTGCCAGCAGCTCTATGCGGGAGTCAGATGAGCAGTTCTTC. It encodes CASSSMRESDEQFF.

The chain has TRBV11-2 and TRBJ2-7; D unclear. V gave up 0 bases and J gave up 4 bases, with 4 bases separating them. Germline lookup yields CDR1 SGHAT and CDR2 FQNNGV. This CDR3 has 12 amino acids. The CDR3 DNA reads as TGTGCCAGCAGCTTAGATCTGTACGAGCAGTACTTC. Protein sequence: CASSLDLYEQYF.

CDR3 amino acids: CASSEYRNTEAFF. The CDR3 coding sequence is TGTGCCAGTAGTGAGTACAGAAACACTGAAGCTTTCTTT. The chain links TRBV19 to TRBJ1-1, with D unresolved. The CDR3 has 13 residues. V gave up 5 bases and J gave up 2 bases, with 9 bases separating them. Germline lookup yields CDR1 LNHDA and CDR2 SQIVND (reference sequence).

The chain is built from TRBV7-9 and TRBJ2-3; TRBD2 matches 8 bases. Germline CDR1 is SEHNR and CDR2 is FQNEAQ (reference sequence). Unmatched junction bases numbered 2, after V lost 9 bases and J lost 0 bases. The CDR3 has 13 residues. CDR3 DNA: TGTGCCAGTTCTAGCGGGAGCACAGATACGCAGTATTTT. Translating it yields CASSSGSTDTQYF.

The CDR3 region is CATGGQGADYGYTF. The CDR3, as DNA: TGTGCCACCGGGGGACAGGGGGCAGACTATGGCTACACCTTC. The J gene is TRBJ1-2, the V gene TRBV24-1; 12 nucleotides match TRBD1. Germline V gene lookup returns CDR1 KGHDR and CDR2 SFDVKD. The CDR3 sequence is 14 residues long. J gave up 3 bases and V 9 bases, and 4 bases lay outside the gene matches.

The chain combines TRBV7-9 with TRBJ1-2; tentative D call: TRBD1 (6 bases). V was clipped by 5 bases and J by 8 bases, with 15 bases between them. Germline CDR1 is SEHNR and CDR2 is FQNEAQ (reference sequence). The CDR3 extends over 13 amino acids. The CDR3 loop is CASSPDGGDGYTF. The CDR3 DNA sequence: TGTGCCAGCAGCCCCGATGGGGGCGACGGCTACACCTTC.

The rearrangement uses TRBV19 and TRBJ1-5, with D possibly being TRBD1 (5 bases). The CDR3 loop spans 15 amino acids. V was cut by 3 bases and J by 0 bases, with 9 bases left in between. From germline, CDR1 is LNHDA and CDR2 SQIVND (reference sequence). CDR3 amino acids: CASSMAGLSNQPQHF. Written as DNA, the CDR3 is TGTGCCAGTAGTATGGCGGGACTTAGCAATCAGCCCCAGCATTTT.

CDR3 loop: CASSASGTSGRLRRNEQFF. CDR3 bases: TGTGCCAGCAGTGCCTCCGGGACTAGCGGGAGATTGCGTCGCAATGAGCAGTTCTTC. The V gene is TRBV6-1, the J gene TRBJ2-1; 14 bases map to TRBD2. CDR3 length equals 19 residues. J gave up 6 bases and V 4 bases, and 14 bases lay outside the gene matches. Germline CDR1 MNHNS, CDR2 SASEGT.

The V call is TRBV7-2, the J call TRBJ1-3; TRBD1 might be the D (6 bases). The CDR3 is made up of 15 amino acids. CDR1 and CDR2 (germline): SGHTA, FQGNSA. Trimming took off 5 bases at V and 0 bases at J, with 11 bases between the two ends. The CDR3 DNA sequence: TGTGCCAGCAGCCCCTGGACAGCCTCTGGAAACACCATATATTTT. Its protein product is CASSPWTASGNTIYF.

The rearrangement links TRBV18 to TRBJ2-7, with 16 bases fitting TRBD2. J was trimmed by 4 bases and V by 1 base; bases with no gene match: 4. The length of the CDR3 is 17 residues. The germline CDR1 and CDR2 sequences are KGHSH and LQKENI. CDR3: CASSPRGLAGGQYEQYF. The CDR3 DNA is TGTGCCAGCTCACCACGGGGACTAGCGGGAGGGCAATACGAGCAGTACTTC.